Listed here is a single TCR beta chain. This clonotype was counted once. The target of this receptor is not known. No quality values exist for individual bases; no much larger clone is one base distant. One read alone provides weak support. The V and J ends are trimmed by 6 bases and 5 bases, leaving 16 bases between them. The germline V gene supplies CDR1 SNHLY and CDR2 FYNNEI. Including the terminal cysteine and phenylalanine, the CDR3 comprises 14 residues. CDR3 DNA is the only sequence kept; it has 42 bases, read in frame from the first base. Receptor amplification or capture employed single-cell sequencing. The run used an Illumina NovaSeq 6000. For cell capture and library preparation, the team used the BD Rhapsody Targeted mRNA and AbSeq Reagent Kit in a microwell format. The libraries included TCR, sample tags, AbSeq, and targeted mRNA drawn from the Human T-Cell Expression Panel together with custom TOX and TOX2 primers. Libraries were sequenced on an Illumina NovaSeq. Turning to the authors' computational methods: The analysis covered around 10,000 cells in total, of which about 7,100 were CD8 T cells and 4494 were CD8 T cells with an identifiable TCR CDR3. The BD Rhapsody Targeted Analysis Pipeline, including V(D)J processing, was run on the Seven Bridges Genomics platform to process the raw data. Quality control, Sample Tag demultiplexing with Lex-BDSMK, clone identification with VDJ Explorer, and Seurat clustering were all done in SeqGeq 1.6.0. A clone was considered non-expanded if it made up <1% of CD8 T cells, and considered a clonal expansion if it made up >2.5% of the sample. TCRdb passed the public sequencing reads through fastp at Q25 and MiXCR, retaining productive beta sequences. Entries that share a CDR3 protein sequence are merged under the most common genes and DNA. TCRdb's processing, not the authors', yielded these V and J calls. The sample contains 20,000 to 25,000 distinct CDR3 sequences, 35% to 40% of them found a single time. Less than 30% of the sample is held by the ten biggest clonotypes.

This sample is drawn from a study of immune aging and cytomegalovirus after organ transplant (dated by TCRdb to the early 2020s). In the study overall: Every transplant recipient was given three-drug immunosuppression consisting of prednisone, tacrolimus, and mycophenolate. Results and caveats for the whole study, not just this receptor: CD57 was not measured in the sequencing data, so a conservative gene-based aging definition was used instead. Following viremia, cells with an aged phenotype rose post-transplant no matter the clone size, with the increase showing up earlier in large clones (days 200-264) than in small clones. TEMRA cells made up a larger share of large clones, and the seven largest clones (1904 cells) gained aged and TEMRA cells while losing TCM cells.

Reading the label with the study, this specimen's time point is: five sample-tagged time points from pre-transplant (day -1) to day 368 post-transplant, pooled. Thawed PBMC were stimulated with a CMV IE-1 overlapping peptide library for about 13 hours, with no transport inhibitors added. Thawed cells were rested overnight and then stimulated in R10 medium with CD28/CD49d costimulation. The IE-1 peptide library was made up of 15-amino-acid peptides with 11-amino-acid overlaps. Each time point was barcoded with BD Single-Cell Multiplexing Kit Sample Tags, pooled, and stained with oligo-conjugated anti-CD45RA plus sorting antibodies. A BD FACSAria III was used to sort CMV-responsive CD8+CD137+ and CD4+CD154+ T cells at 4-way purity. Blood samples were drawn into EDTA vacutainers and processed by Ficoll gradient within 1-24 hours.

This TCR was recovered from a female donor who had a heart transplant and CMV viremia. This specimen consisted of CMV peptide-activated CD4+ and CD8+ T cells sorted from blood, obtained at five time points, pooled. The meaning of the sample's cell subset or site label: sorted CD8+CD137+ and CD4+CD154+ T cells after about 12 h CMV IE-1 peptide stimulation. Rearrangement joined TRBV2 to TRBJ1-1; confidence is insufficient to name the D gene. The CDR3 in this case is CASSALGLATEAFF. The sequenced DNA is TGTGCCAGCAGCGCCCTTGGATTGGCGACTGAAGCTTTCTTT. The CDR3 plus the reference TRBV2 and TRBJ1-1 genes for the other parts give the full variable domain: EPEVTQTPSHQVTQMGQEVILRCVPISNHLYFYWYRQILGQKVEFLVSFYNNEISEKSEIFDDQFSVERPDGSNFTLKIRSTKLEDSAMYFCASSALGLATEAFFGQGTRLTVV.